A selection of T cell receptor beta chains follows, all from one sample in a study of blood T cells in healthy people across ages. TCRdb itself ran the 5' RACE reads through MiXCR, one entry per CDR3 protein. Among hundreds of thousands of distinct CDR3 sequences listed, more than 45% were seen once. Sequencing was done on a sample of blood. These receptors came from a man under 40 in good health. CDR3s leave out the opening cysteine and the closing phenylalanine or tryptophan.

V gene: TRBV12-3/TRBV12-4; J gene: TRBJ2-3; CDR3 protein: ASSRRTSESTDTQY
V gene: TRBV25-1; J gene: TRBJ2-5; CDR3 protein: ASRERAGEGETQY
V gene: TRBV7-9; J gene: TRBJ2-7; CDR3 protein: ASSPGIPPYEQY
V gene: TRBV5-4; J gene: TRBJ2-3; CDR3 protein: ASSSGPLSSDTQY
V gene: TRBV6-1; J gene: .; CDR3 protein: ASSVSRDEQY
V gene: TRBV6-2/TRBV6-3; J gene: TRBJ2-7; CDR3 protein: ASTGRAGEQY
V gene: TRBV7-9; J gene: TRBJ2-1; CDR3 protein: ASSQVWGENEQF
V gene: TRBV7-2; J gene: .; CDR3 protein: ASSLGRGGIGEQY
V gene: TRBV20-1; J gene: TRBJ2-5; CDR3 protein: SASPLGWGGEETQY
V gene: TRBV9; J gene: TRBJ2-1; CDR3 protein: ASSTAGGSYNEQF
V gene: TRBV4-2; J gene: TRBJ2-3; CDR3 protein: ASSKYPGSRGTDTQY
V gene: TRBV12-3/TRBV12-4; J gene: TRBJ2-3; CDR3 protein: ASSLDEAADTQY
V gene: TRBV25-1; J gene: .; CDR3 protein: ASRITGGREQY
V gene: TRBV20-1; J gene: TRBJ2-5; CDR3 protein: SARDPRDTGETQY
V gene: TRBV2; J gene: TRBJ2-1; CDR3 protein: ASSEGRQGAYNEQF
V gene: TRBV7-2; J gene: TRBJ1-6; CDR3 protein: ASVLQGNSPLH
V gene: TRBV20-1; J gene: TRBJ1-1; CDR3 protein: SASGDAF
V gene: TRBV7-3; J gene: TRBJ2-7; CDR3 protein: ASLMGGIYEQY
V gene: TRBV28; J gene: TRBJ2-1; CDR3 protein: ASSLEAVSSYNEQF
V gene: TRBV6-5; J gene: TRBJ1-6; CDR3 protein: ASNDRTNSPLH
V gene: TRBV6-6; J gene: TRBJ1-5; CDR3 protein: ASSPGRNSNQPQH